These 4 T cell receptor beta chains came from one sample sequenced in a study of blood T cell repertoires in COVID-19. Sequencing was performed with immunoSEQ multiplex PCR; in TCRdb, only in-frame clones are kept and a portion is missing. Among 150,000 to 200,000 clones, approximately 90% were seen once, and the ten largest hold roughly 4.8%. Sequenced sample: peripheral blood. The receptors were sampled from a man aged 30 to 45 with COVID-19, enrolled during active disease.

Notes on this clone: One end of the junction varies from germline; a read error may be responsible. V usage is TRBV5-6 and J usage is TRBJ1-1; maybe TRBD1 (5 bases). CDR1 is SGHDT and CDR2 is YYEEEE in the germline V gene. This CDR3 region has 15 residues. CDR3 sequence (DNA): TGTGCCAGCAGTTTGGGGCAGGGCATGAACACTGAAGCTTTCTTT. Its protein is CASSLGQGMNTEAFF.

This clone was recorded a few times. The V gene is TRBV5-1, the J gene TRBJ1-5; D uncertain. CDR3 length: 16 amino acids. V lost 0 bases and J 5 bases, leaving 15 bases between the germline ends. The germline gives CDR1 SGHRS, CDR2 YFSETQ. CDR3 sequence reads: CASSLGTGMGDQPQHF. The DNA for the CDR3 is TGCGCCAGCAGCTTGGGGACGGGGATGGGCGATCAGCCCCAGCATTTT.

This clone has just one count. The chain couples TRBV3-1 (or the pseudogene TRBV3-2) to TRBJ2-3; 9 nucleotides match TRBD1. Germline CDR1 is LGHDT and CDR2 is YNNKEL (reference sequence). Trimming cost V 1 base and J 1 base; bases outside gene matches: 15. The CDR3 extends over 20 amino acids. Here the CDR3 DNA reads TGTGCCAGCAGCCAAGTAGTTGACAGGGGGAGGGCGGGGTGCACAGATACGCAGTATTTT. It codes for CASSQVVDRGRAGCTDTQYF.

This clone appeared once. Here the CDR3 DNA reads TGTGCCAGTAGTTCGCCCCCGGGACTAGTCTTATCCGAGCAGTACTTC. It yields the protein CASSSPPGLVLSEQYF. The V call is TRBV19, the J call TRBJ2-7, with 8 nucleotides matching TRBD2. V dropped 5 bases and J dropped 6; count of bases not matched to a gene: 15. The CDR3 is 16 residues long. Germline assignment: CDR1 LNHDA and CDR2 SQIVND (reference sequence).